This T cell receptor beta chain was obtained from a study of cytomegalovirus exposure and HLA in healthy donors. PCR used 60 Vbeta primers and 13 Jbeta primers. TCRdb's table, derived via immunoSEQ multiplex PCR, lists solely in-frame clones and lacks some. The data show about 150,000 clones, more than 70% seen once. Broader study findings: The later analysis indicated that the majority of CMV-associated TCR beta chains appeared HLA-restricted. In a later analysis, TCR beta V- and J-gene trimming showed a link to a missense DCLRE1C variant. Sequencing likely caused a cluster of highly shared sequence variants.

Note on this clone: Its antigen remains unidentified.

Trimming stripped 0 bases from V and 6 bases from J, with 15 bases between. Germline V CDR1 and CDR2: LNHDA, SQIVND (reference sequence). This CDR3 contains 16 residues. The sequenced sample was PBMCs. The TCR comes from a man between 40 and 49 years old in good health and CMV-seronegative. The V and J genes are TRBV19 and TRBJ1-5, with D uncertain. Written as DNA, the CDR3 is TGTGCCAGTAGTATAGATTTACCCCCGCGGGGTCAGCCCCAGCATTTT. It specifies CASSIDLPPRGQPQHF.